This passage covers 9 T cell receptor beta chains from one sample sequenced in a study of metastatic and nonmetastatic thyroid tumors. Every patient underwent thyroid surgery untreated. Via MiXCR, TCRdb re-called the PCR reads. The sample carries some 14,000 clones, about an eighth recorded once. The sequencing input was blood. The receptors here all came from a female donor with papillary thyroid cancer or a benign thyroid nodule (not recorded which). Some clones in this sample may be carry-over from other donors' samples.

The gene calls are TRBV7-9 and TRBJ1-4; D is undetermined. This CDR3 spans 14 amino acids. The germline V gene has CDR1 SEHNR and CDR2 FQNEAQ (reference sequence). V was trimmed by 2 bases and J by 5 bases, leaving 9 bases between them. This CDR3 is CASSLSGQNEKLFF. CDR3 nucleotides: TGTGCCAGCAGCTTATCGGGTCAAAATGAAAAACTGTTTTTT.

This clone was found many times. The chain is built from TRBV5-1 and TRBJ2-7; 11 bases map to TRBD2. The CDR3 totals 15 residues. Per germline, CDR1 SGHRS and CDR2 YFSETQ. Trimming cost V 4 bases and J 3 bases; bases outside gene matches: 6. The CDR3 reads CASSPGTSGFYEQYF. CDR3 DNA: TGCGCCAGCAGCCCCGGGACTAGCGGTTTCTACGAGCAGTACTTC.

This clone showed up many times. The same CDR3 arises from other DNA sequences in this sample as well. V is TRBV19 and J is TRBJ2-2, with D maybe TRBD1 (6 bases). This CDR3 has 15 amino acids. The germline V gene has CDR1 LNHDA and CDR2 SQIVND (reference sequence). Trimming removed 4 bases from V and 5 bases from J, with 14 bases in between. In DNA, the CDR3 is TGTGCCAGTAGTAGGGGCTACCAGGGGACCGGGGAGCTGTTTTTT. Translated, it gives CASSRGYQGTGELFF. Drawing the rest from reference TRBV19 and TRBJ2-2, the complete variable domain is DGGITQSPKYLFRKEGQNVTLSCEQNLNHDAMYWYRQDPGQGLRLIYYSQIVNDFQKGDIAEGYSVSREKKESFPLTVTSAQKNPTAFYLCASSRGYQGTGELFFGEGSRLTVL.

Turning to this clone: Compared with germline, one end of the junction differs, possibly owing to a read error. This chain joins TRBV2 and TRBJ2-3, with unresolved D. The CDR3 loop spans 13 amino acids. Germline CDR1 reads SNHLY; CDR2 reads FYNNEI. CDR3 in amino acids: CASSGSISDTQYF. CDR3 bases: TGCGCCAGCAGTGGGTCTATATCAGATACGCAGTATTTT. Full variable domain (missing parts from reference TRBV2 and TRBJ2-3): EPEVTQTPSHQVTQMGQEVILRCVPISNHLYFYWYRQILGQKVEFLVSFYNNEISEKSEIFDDQFSVERPDGSNFTLKIRSTKLEDSAMYFCASSGSISDTQYFGPGTRLTVL.

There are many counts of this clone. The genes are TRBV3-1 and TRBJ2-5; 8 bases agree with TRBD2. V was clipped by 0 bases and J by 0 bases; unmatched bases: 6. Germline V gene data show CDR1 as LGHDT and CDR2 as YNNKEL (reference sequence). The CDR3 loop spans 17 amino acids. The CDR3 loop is CASSQEQREMNQETQYF. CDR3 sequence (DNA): TGTGCCAGCAGCCAAGAACAGCGGGAGATGAACCAAGAGACCCAGTACTTC.

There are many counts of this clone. In nucleotides, the CDR3 is TGTGCCAGCAGCCAAACGACAGATACGCAGTATTTT. Translating it yields CASSQTTDTQYF. The chain recombines TRBV3-1 with TRBJ2-3; D call uncertain. Trimming removed 2 bases at V and 3 bases at J, with 3 bases between. CDR1 and CDR2 from the germline V gene are LGHDT and YNNKEL (reference sequence). The length of the CDR3 is 12 residues.

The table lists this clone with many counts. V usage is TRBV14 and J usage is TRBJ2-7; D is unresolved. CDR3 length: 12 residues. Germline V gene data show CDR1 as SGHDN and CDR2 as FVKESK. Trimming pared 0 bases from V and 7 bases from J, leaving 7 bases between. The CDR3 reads CASSQDPREQYF. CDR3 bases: TGTGCCAGCAGCCAAGACCCCAGGGAGCAGTACTTC.

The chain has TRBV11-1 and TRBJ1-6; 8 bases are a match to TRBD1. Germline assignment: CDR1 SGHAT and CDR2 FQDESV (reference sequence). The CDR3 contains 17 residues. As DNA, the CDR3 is TGTGCTGGCAGCTTAGCCCCAGGGGGCTTCGGGAATTCACCCCTCCACTTT. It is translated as CAGSLAPGGFGNSPLHF.

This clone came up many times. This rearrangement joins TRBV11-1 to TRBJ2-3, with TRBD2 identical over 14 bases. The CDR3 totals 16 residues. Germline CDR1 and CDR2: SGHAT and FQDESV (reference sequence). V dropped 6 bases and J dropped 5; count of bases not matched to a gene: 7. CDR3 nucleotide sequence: TGTGCCAGCAGAGGACTAGCGGGGGGAGTCGGAGATACGCAGTATTTT. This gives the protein CASRGLAGGVGDTQYF.